This T cell receptor beta chain was recovered during a study of cytomegalovirus exposure and HLA in healthy donors. For the study at large: The roughly 130 validation repertoires used the same platform as the 650 to 850 first-cohort repertoires (as reported by a later analysis). Broader study findings: A few chains tied to CMV proved CMV antigen-specific in vitro. Researchers counted around 170 TCR beta chains as cytomegalovirus-associated.

This clone was picked up a small number of times. Antigen specificity is unknown. Germline-derived CDR1 and CDR2 are SEHNR and FQNEAQ (reference sequence). The ends lost 2 bases at V and 6 bases at J; junction bases unmatched: 7. The CDR3 sequence is 15 residues long. Produced via immunoSEQ multiplex PCR; TCRdb's table is partial and in-frame only. The repertoire holds 150,000 to 200,000 clones, with about 83% as singletons. The TCR originated in a woman under 30 in good health and CMV-seronegative. J is TRBJ1-1 and V is TRBV7-9, with 9 bases that match TRBD1. Sequencing used PBMCs. The CDR3 region is CASSLRDREVSEAFF. The CDR3 coding sequence is TGTGCCAGCAGCTTACGGGACAGGGAGGTCTCTGAAGCTTTCTTT.